One sample yielded the 26 T cell receptor beta chains listed below, sequenced in a study of T cell responses to AZD1222 COVID-19 vaccine (dated by TCRdb to the early 2020s). The sample's time point label, in plain terms: baseline before first vaccination. Libraries were prepared through the immunoSEQ multiplex PCR assay. In TCRdb, the immuneACCESS table is reduced to in-frame sequences with V and J assigned. These tables do not hold every clone; where another copy was compared, an unresolved V gene accounts for under half, and the others remain unexplained. The sample has 110,000 or so clones on record, roughly nine tenths of them singletons. The top ten clones comprise 5.4% of the sample. The specimen was peripheral blood, collected on day 0 of AZD1222 vaccination. The source is an adult in good health.

The rearrangement uses TRBV5-5 and TRBJ2-5; D gene ambiguous. The germline V gene has CDR1 SGHKS and CDR2 YYEKEE (reference sequence). CDR3 length: 12 amino acids. The V and J ends lost 4 bases and 3 bases respectively, with 7 bases between them. As DNA, the CDR3 is TGTGCCAGCAGCCAACCCAAAGAGACCCAGTACTTC. It codes for CASSQPKETQYF.

This chain connects TRBV30 to TRBJ1-3; D is undetermined. The CDR3 extends over 13 amino acids. Trimming left V 0 bases short and J 0 bases short, with 3 bases between. Per germline, CDR1 GTSNPN and CDR2 SVGIG (reference sequence). CDR3 coding DNA: TGTGCCTGGAGTGTCAACTCTGGAAACACCATATATTTT. Encoded protein: CAWSVNSGNTIYF.

The chain is built from TRBV10-3 and TRBJ1-5; no clear D. Germline V lookup: CDR1 ENHRY, CDR2 SYGVKD. The CDR3 loop spans 15 amino acids. Deletions cut 0 bases from V and 2 bases from J, with 8 bases between. The CDR3: CAISESWAGNQPQHF. CDR3 in DNA: TGTGCCATCAGTGAGTCGTGGGCGGGCAATCAGCCCCAGCATTTT.

Here the CDR3 reads CASRQGDSYEQYF. DNA for the CDR3: TGTGCTAGCCGACAGGGGGACTCCTACGAGCAGTACTTC. The V gene is TRBV12-5, the J gene TRBJ2-7; 9 bases map to TRBD1. The ends lost 9 bases at V and 0 bases at J; junction bases unmatched: 3. The germline CDR1 and CDR2 sequences are LGHNT and FRNRAP. CDR3 size: 13 residues.

The table lists this clone with a count of one. This chain links TRBV18 with TRBJ1-5; D uncertain. The CDR3 is made up of 14 amino acids. Trimming took off 3 bases at V and 2 bases at J, with 8 bases between the two ends. Germline V gene sequence: CDR1 KGHSH, CDR2 LQKENI. The CDR3: CASSPDSGNQPQHF. The CDR3 DNA reads as TGTGCCAGCTCACCCGATTCTGGCAATCAGCCCCAGCATTTT.

The chain is built from TRBV11-2 and TRBJ2-2; D ambiguous. V was trimmed by 4 bases and J by 2 bases, leaving 2 bases between them. The CDR3 runs to 12 residues. Germline V lookup: CDR1 SGHAT, CDR2 FQNNGV. As DNA, the CDR3 is TGTGCCAGCAGCTCCAACACCGGGGAGCTGTTTTTT. Translating gives CASSSNTGELFF.

This clone was counted a single time. The chain couples TRBV7-2 to TRBJ1-5; 7 bases agree with TRBD1. V was pared by 5 bases and J by 7 bases, with 11 bases of the junction left unmatched. Germline-derived CDR1 and CDR2 are SGHTA and FQGNSA. The CDR3 sequence is 15 residues long. This chain's CDR3 is CASSPRQGASQPQHF. The CDR3 nucleotides read TGTGCCAGCAGCCCCCGACAGGGCGCATCCCAGCCCCAGCATTTT.

The rearrangement joins TRBV7-3 to TRBJ1-2, with TRBD1 identical over 10 bases. CDR1 is SGHTA, CDR2 FQGTGA, per germline. The V gene end was trimmed by 1 base and the J gene end by 2 bases; junction bases not matched to a gene: 7. This CDR3 has 17 residues. The CDR3 DNA is TGTGCCAGCAGCTTAATATCAGGACAGGGGGTAAACTATGGCTACACCTTC. It yields the protein CASSLISGQGVNYGYTF. Combining the CDR3 with reference TRBV7-3 and TRBJ1-2 gives the whole variable domain GAGVSQTPSNKVTEKGKYVELRCDPISGHTALYWYRQSLGQGPEFLIYFQGTGAADDSGLPNDRFFAVRPEGSVSTLKIQRTERGDSAVYLCASSLISGQGVNYGYTFGSGTRLTVV.

In nucleotides, the CDR3 is TGTGCCTGGAGTGTTAGTAGCGGGAGATCTTTGGATGAGCAGTTCTTC. It translates to CAWSVSSGRSLDEQFF. The chain couples TRBV30 to TRBJ2-1; 9 bases align to TRBD2. CDR3 size: 16 residues. The germline V gene has CDR1 GTSNPN and CDR2 SVGIG (reference sequence). Trimming took 0 bases from V and 8 from J; bases not matched to a gene: 11. The entire variable domain, with the rest obtained from reference TRBV30 and TRBJ2-1, is as follows: SQTIHQWPATLVQPVGSPLSLECTVEGTSNPNLYWYRQAAGRGLQLLFYSVGIGQISSEVPQNLSASRPQDRQFILSSKKLLLSDSGFYLCAWSVSSGRSLDEQFFGPGTRLTVL.

This chain joins TRBV30 and TRBJ2-1; either TRBD1 or TRBD2 may supply D (6 bases each). The CDR3 totals 16 residues. CDR1 and CDR2 from the germline V gene are GTSNPN and SVGIG (reference sequence). Trimming took off 0 bases at V and 3 bases at J, with 15 bases between the two ends. CDR3 in DNA: TGTGCCTGGAGTGTGGGGGGCTTTGGACTCTACAATGAGCAGTTCTTC. Translated: CAWSVGGFGLYNEQFF.

The chain joins TRBV6-5 to TRBJ1-1; 11 bases line up with TRBD1. The V gene end was trimmed by 6 bases and the J gene end by 0 bases; junction bases not matched to a gene: 3. Germline V gene sequence: CDR1 MNHEY, CDR2 SVGAGI. This CDR3 region has 15 residues. CDR3 coding DNA: TGTGCCAGCAGGTGGACAGGGGGCATGAACACTGAAGCTTTCTTT. Translation gives CASRWTGGMNTEAFF.

This clone was seen once. The chain couples TRBV19 to TRBJ2-7; 10 positions agree with TRBD2. CDR3 length: 13 residues. Germline values: CDR1 LNHDA, CDR2 SQIVND (reference sequence). Trimming cost V 6 bases and J 7 bases; bases outside gene matches: 6. Written as DNA, the CDR3 is TGTGCCAGTAGCAGCGGGGGGGCCGGGGAGCAGTACTTC. It yields the protein CASSSGGAGEQYF.

DNA for the CDR3: TGTGCCAGTAGTATCCCCGGCCGGAACTATGGCTACACCTTC. It yields the protein CASSIPGRNYGYTF. The chain has TRBV19 and TRBJ1-2; no clear D gene. Trimming shortened V by 3 bases and J by 2 bases, and 10 bases separated the two germline ends. Germline lookup yields CDR1 LNHDA and CDR2 SQIVND (reference sequence). This CDR3 has 14 amino acids.

The gene calls are TRBV27 and TRBJ2-2; D gene uncertain. Looked up from germline, CDR1 is MNHEY and CDR2 is SMNVEV (reference sequence). Trimming removed 6 bases at V and 8 bases at J, with 7 bases between. The CDR3 spans 11 residues. As DNA, the CDR3 is TGTGCCAGCAGGTCGCGAGGGGAGCTGTTTTTT. It codes for CASRSRGELFF.

This clone was found once. J is TRBJ1-6 and V is TRBV2; TRBD1 might be the D (5 bases). This CDR3 has 14 residues. CDR1 and CDR2 (germline): SNHLY, FYNNEI. With 4 bases removed from V and 8 bases from J, the gap between germline ends came to 12 bases. CDR3 bases: TGTGCCAGCAGTGGGGGGGGATTTTATTCACCCCTCCACTTT. It codes for CASSGGGFYSPLHF.

This clone was seen once. The chain recombines TRBV28 with TRBJ2-1; the match to TRBD1 covers 7 bases. Per germline, CDR1 MDHEN and CDR2 SYDVKM. V shed 6 bases, J shed 1 base, and the junction held 6 bases outside the gene matches. This CDR3 region has 15 residues. As DNA, the CDR3 is TGTGCCAGCAGGGAATACAGGGGTTCCTACAATGAGCAGTTCTTC. It codes for CASREYRGSYNEQFF.

The genes are TRBV27 and TRBJ2-1; either TRBD1 or TRBD2 may supply D (6 bases each). This CDR3 is built from 15 residues. Germline CDR1 and CDR2: MNHEY and SMNVEV (reference sequence). Trimming pared 8 bases from V and 7 bases from J, leaving 21 bases between. The CDR3 nucleotides read TGTGCCAGCTTACCCCGAGGCACAGGGAGGAATGAGCAGTTCTTC. Protein: CASLPRGTGRNEQFF.

The rearrangement joins TRBV19 to TRBJ2-6, with 8 bases that match TRBD1. Germline-derived CDR1 and CDR2 are LNHDA and SQIVND (reference sequence). V lost 5 bases, J lost 0 bases, and 15 bases stayed unmatched. This CDR3 spans 20 amino acids. CDR3: CASSLNLGQGHLSGANVLTF. The CDR3 nucleotides read TGTGCCAGTAGTCTAAATCTAGGACAGGGACACCTCTCTGGGGCCAACGTCCTGACTTTC.

The chain is built from TRBV5-6 and TRBJ1-1; the D is unclear. The length of the CDR3 is 13 residues. In germline, CDR1 is SGHDT, CDR2 YYEEEE. V was pared by 4 bases and J by 1 base, with 8 bases between. CDR3 DNA sequence: TGTGCCAGCAGCATTACAGCGAACACTGAAGCTTTCTTT. As protein: CASSITANTEAFF.

CDR3 nucleotides: TGTGCCAGCTCACCAATCCCCCCTACTAGCGGGAATGCCAAAAACATTCAGTACTTC. This translates into CASSPIPPTSGNAKNIQYF. The V call is TRBV18, the J call TRBJ2-4, with 10 bases that match TRBD2. Germline assignment: CDR1 KGHSH and CDR2 LQKENI. The J segment lost 1 base and the V segment lost 2 bases, leaving 11 bases of the junction unmatched. The CDR3 has 19 amino acids.

This clone was seen once. The chain links TRBV4-2 to TRBJ1-6, with D uncertain. The V end was cut by 1 base, the J end by 5 bases, with 12 bases between. In germline, CDR1 is LGHNA, CDR2 YNFKEQ. This CDR3 is built from 16 residues. The CDR3 here is CASSQGPPRDNSPLHF. The CDR3 DNA follows: TGTGCCAGCAGCCAAGGCCCCCCACGGGATAATTCACCCCTCCACTTT.

CDR3 in amino acids: CASSPLGDGNTIYF. The CDR3 nucleotides are TGTGCCAGCTCACCATTGGGGGACGGAAACACCATATATTTT. The gene calls are TRBV18 and TRBJ1-3; tentative D call: TRBD1 (5 bases). Trimming left V 2 bases short and J 4 bases short, with 9 bases between. This CDR3 has 14 residues. CDR1 and CDR2 (germline): KGHSH, LQKENI.

The chain employs TRBV19 and TRBJ2-2; D might be TRBD1 (6 bases). The germline V and J ends were trimmed by 7 bases and 0 bases, with 12 bases remaining between them. This CDR3 is built from 15 residues. From germline, CDR1 is LNHDA and CDR2 SQIVND (reference sequence). The CDR3 DNA follows: TGTGCCAGTACCTTAGGGGGTTCGAACACCGGGGAGCTGTTTTTT. Amino acids: CASTLGGSNTGELFF.

V gene TRBV9 combines with J gene TRBJ1-1; 7 positions agree with TRBD1. The ends lost 4 bases at V and 11 bases at J; junction bases unmatched: 11. The CDR3 length is 13 residues. Germline lookup yields CDR1 SGDLS and CDR2 YYNGEE. The CDR3 nucleotides read TGTGCCAGCAGCCCACAGGGGAGTGGTTCGGCTTTCTTT. It encodes CASSPQGSGSAFF.

This clone was detected a few times. CDR3 nucleotide sequence: TGTGCCAGCAGTGAAGGGGGGGGCTCCTACAATGAGCAGTTCTTC. Translating it yields CASSEGGGSYNEQFF. The J gene is TRBJ2-1, the V gene TRBV6-1; 7 bases align to TRBD2. The V gene end was trimmed by 1 base and the J gene end by 0 bases; junction bases not matched to a gene: 0. Per germline, CDR1 MNHNS and CDR2 SASEGT. The CDR3 extends over 15 amino acids.

The V gene is TRBV10-2, the J gene TRBJ1-6, with D possibly being TRBD1 (6 bases). Trimming cost V 6 bases and J 6 bases, with 18 bases left between them. Germline CDR1 is WSHSY and CDR2 is SAAADI. The CDR3 is 16 amino acids. The CDR3 region is CASRTGTSTLNSPLHF. The DNA of the CDR3 is TGCGCCAGCAGAACCGGGACATCAACTCTTAATTCACCCCTCCACTTT.